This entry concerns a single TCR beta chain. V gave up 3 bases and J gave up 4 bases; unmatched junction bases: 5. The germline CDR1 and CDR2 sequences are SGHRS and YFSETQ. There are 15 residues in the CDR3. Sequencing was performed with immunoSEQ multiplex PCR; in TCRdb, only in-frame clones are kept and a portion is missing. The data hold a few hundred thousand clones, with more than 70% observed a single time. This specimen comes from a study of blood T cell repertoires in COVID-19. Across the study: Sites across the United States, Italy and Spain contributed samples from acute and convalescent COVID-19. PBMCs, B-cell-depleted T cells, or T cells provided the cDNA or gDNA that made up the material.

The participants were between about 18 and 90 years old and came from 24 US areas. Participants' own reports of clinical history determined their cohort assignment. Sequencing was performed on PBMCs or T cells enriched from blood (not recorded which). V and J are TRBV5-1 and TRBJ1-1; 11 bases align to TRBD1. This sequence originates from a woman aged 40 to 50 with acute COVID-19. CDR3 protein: CASSYRGTGGTEAFF. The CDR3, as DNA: TGCGCCAGCAGCTACCGGGGGACAGGGGGCACTGAAGCTTTCTTT. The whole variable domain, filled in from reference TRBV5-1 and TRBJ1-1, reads KAGVTQTPRYLIKTRGQQVTLSCSPISGHRSVSWYQQTPGQGLQFLFEYFSETQRNKGNFPGRFSGRQFSNSRSEMNVSTLELGDSALYLCASSYRGTGGTEAFFGQGTRLTVV.